This T cell receptor (beta chain) came from a study of shared clonotypes between healthy human individuals (dated by TCRdb to the early 2020s). Looking at the study overall: A few men and a couple of women, aged 18 to 49 years, made up the cohort. For each donor, CD4 naive and CD4 memory were each given three plates, CD8 naive was given two plates, and CD8 memory was given one plate. Blood TCR repertoires of a handful of healthy adults were deeply sequenced to estimate repertoire size and the extent of clonotype sharing between individuals. To increase sequencing depth and limit assay-specific biases, different laboratories used diverse techniques to prepare libraries and sequence TCR repertoires. Each donor's leukapheresis produced roughly between roughly 0.9 and 8.9 billion PBMCs.

A remark on this clone: No antigen is known for it. It has no much larger one-base neighbor in the sample; base qualities were not kept.

TCR CDR3 regions were amplified from genomic DNA by multiplex PCR using the deep immunoSEQ assay. Extracted genomic DNA from each cell subset was distributed evenly across all wells of several immunoSEQ 96-well plates, and each plate was treated as a replicate. For sorted subsets, approximately 200 ng of genomic DNA, equivalent to 25,000 to 30,000 T cell genomes, went into each replicate PCR. Purified libraries were measured with a Qubit 3.0 fluorometer, size-checked on a Bioanalyzer 2100, and measured again with the KAPA Library Quantification kit. A separate single-read 150-cycle Illumina NextSeq 550 flow cell was used to sequence each immunoSEQ 96-well plate. The original pipeline was this. Because the immunoSEQ output held only junctional sequences and lacked quality scores, the filtering could not match the filtering applied to full-length reads. Sequences were annotated with PyIR, a Python wrapper for IgBLAST v1.9, using IMGT germline references to assign V/J genes and CDR3. Reads were filtered out if the reads had weak V/J assignments (E-value above 1e-6), no CDR3, stop codons, out-of-frame junctions, or ambiguous translated residues. V3J clonotypes were defined as sequences sharing an identical inferred V gene, J gene, and CDR3 amino acid sequence. To compute the percentage overlap between repertoires, the number of shared unique clonotypes was divided by the size of the smaller repertoire. RTK rarefaction, the Chao1 estimator, and Recon v2.1 estimates of unobserved clonotypes were used to assess repertoire richness. Generation probabilities for all TCRbeta clonotypes obtained by the gDNA method from a handful of donors were computed using OLGA. Here the immuneACCESS table is served through TCRdb, limited to in-frame sequences with V and J called. Missing clones are a known gap in these copies; in checked studies unresolved V genes cover under half, and the rest lacks a known reason. Clonal size and the V and J genes are those of that table, whereas D and trimming came from the DNA. The sample data list hundreds of thousands of clones, and around 95% of these were observed just once. The top ten hold roughly 0.1% of the sample.

Results and caveats for the whole study, not just this receptor: Compared with non-shared clonotypes, clonotypes shared by all four sorted-subset donors had higher generation probabilities. Larger estimated clonotype richness was generally found for naive subsets than for memory subsets. Across a few donors, about 5.2% of naive CD4, roughly 3.5% of naive CD8, 2.3% of memory CD4, and about 0.44% of memory CD8 clonotypes were shared. Incomplete sequencing was indicated by rarefaction of sorted-subset datasets, despite the large sequencing depth. The genetic and exposure-history diversity represented was limited by the small number of donors. Pairwise subsampling indicated that sequencing depth was expected to affect the degree of clonotype sharing among donors. Sampling was limited to blood, and TCR repertoires in tissue likely differ from TCR repertoires in blood.

The CDR1 and CDR2 encoded by the germline V gene (reference sequence) are SGHNT and YYREEE. The CDR3 covers 15 residues, taking in both the cysteine and the phenylalanine. The DNA shown is the 45-base CDR3, in frame from base 1. Trimmed from V: 4 bases; trimmed from J: 4 bases; junction bases lacking a gene match: 10. CD8 naive samples were obtained by positive selection for CCR7 among CD45RO-negative cells, yielding a CD45RA+CCR7+ population from which TemRA cells were excluded. The donors were healthy, HIV-negative adults who had no recently reported acute infections or vaccinations. All donors were Caucasian adults living in Nashville, Tennessee, USA. After blood collection by leukapheresis, PBMCs were isolated using Ficoll-Histopaque density gradient centrifugation and then cryopreserved in the vapor phase of liquid nitrogen. Analytical flow cytometry was used to check the purity and quantity of every magnetically sorted T cell population. Genomic DNA was isolated from every sorted fraction and measured by UV absorbance on a Nanodrop 2000c.

Sequencing was done on a sample of naive CD8+ T cells sorted from blood. The cell subset or site tag for this specimen amounts to: CD45RA+CCR7+. This clonotype was obtained from a woman in her 30s in good health. The chain links TRBV5-4 with TRBJ2-7, with TRBD2 identical over 8 junction bases. In nucleotide form, the sequence is TGTGCCAGCAGCCAAGAGGAAGCGGGAGCGTACGAGCAGTACTTC. Translated, it reads CASSQEEAGAYEQYF.